The sequence of this TCR beta chain was determined in a study of shared clonotypes between healthy human individuals. Study conclusions and caveats: A small donor pool kept down the genetic and exposure-history diversity that was represented.

For this clone: Its antigen is undetermined.

Genomic DNA belonging to each subset was distributed in equal measure over several immunoSEQ plates. With ten immunoSEQ deep assay plates, unsorted PBMC DNA underwent sequencing. Profiled with immunoSEQ multiplex PCR; TCRdb holds only in-frame clones, not every one. Of some 480,000 clones in the sample, 79% were seen once. V lost 1 base and J lost 1; bases outside the gene matches: 3. Germline CDR1 is SEHNR and CDR2 is FQNEAQ (reference sequence). The CDR3 length is 16 residues. Sequenced sample: PBMCs. This sequence was found in a woman aged 40-49 years in good health. Some clones in this sample may be carry-over from other donors' samples. The gene calls are TRBV7-9 and TRBJ2-2; the match to TRBD2 covers 7 bases. CDR3 sequence (DNA): TGTGCCAGCAGCTTAGGTGCTAGCGGGAACACCGGGGAGCTGTTTTTT. Translation gives CASSLGASGNTGELFF.